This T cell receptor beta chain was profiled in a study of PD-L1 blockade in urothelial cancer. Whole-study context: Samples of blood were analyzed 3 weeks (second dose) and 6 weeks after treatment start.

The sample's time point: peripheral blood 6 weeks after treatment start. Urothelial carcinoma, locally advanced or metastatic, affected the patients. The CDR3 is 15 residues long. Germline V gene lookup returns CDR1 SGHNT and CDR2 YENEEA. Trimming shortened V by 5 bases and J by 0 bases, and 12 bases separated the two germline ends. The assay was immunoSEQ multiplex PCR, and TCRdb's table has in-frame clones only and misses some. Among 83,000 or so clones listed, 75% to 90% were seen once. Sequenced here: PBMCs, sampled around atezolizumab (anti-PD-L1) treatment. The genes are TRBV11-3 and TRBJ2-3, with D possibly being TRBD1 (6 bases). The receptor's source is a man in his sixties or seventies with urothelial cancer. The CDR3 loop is CASSPVGGSTDTQYF. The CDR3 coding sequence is TGTGCCAGCAGCCCCGTAGGGGGTAGCACAGATACGCAGTATTTT.